This TCR beta chain was sequenced in a study of blood T cells in healthy people across ages. A second about 7 to 11 cycle PCR used barcoded and J-beta primers. All cDNA molecules were each tagged by a template-switch adaptor with 12 random nucleotides. TCRdb itself ran the 5' RACE reads through MiXCR, one entry per CDR3 protein. In the table there are approximately 1.5 million distinct CDR3 sequences, about 35% of which are singletons. Staff drew 9 to 10 milliliters of peripheral blood from each donor. CDR1 and CDR2 (germline): LNHNV, YYDKDF (reference sequence). Losses at the gene ends were 1 base for V and 7 bases for J; bases not matched to a gene: 6. The CDR3 spans 15 residues. This clonotype has more than one count but fewer than ten.

Input material: blood. J is TRBJ2-1 and V is TRBV15, with 8 nucleotides matching TRBD1. The TCR comes from a woman in her 30s in good health. The CDR3 spells CATSRGTGITNEQFF. In DNA, the CDR3 is TGTGCCACCAGCAGAGGGACAGGGATCACGAATGAGCAGTTCTTC.